The clone carrying this TCR beta chain was found a few times. Its antigen is currently unknown. Germline V CDR1 and CDR2: SGHVS, FNYEAQ. The CDR3 is 14 amino acids. Trimming removed 8 bases from V and 2 bases from J, with 15 bases in between. Each CDR3 protein is one row after TCRdb ran MiXCR on the reads. The table has approximately 590,000 distinct CDR3 sequences, around two fifths seen once. This sample was included in a study of T cell repertoires in cytomegalovirus infection. Study background: Indications came from public TCR beta signatures; they pointed to CMV infection and to a matching HLA type.

Study conclusions and caveats: HLA-C-restricted CMV clonotypes gave the most frequent clonotype in two of eight donors.

The clonotype originates from a human donor in good health (CMV status not recorded). Some clones in this sample may be carry-over from other donors' samples. The starting material was cultured PBMCs, obtained from culture after CMV antigen stimulation. The rearrangement joins TRBV7-6 to TRBJ1-2, with D maybe TRBD1 (5 bases). The CDR3 spells CASSSSGSNYGYTF. CDR3 coding DNA: TGTGCCAGCTCCTCATCAGGGTCGAACTATGGCTACACCTTC.